The 19 T cell receptor beta chains listed next were all sequenced from one sample in a study of T cell changes during pregnancy in multiple sclerosis. Clones were read by immunoSEQ multiplex PCR, and TCRdb kept only the in-frame ones, dropping some. The sample holds tens of thousands of clones, about 90% seen once. Sequenced here: CD8+ T cells from peripheral blood mononuclear cells, sampled before pregnancy. The source of these receptors is a female donor with multiple sclerosis, enrolled in a pregnancy study.

The V gene is TRBV10-3, the J gene TRBJ1-5; TRBD1 matches at 7 bases. CDR1 is ENHRY, CDR2 SYGVKD, per germline. The V gene end was trimmed by 10 bases and the J gene end by 3 bases; junction bases not matched to a gene: 6. The CDR3 is 13 amino acids. The CDR3: CASRDSSNQPQHF. The CDR3 nucleotides are TGTGCCAGCCGGGACAGTTCCAATCAGCCCCAGCATTTT.

This rearrangement joins TRBV7-9 to TRBJ2-1; D unresolved. The germline CDR1 and CDR2 sequences are SEHNR and FQNEAQ (reference sequence). Deletions cut 5 bases from V and 2 bases from J, with 10 bases between. This CDR3 region has 14 residues. CDR3 DNA: TGTGCCAGCAGCGTGACTGTTACCTACAATGAGCAGTTCTTC. This gives the protein CASSVTVTYNEQFF.

The chain carries TRBV6-5 and TRBJ1-1; tentative D call: TRBD1 (5 bases). This CDR3 contains 15 residues. Trimming shortened V by 6 bases and J by 1 base, and 15 bases separated the two germline ends. In germline, CDR1 is MNHEY, CDR2 SVGAGI. The CDR3 is CASRAPRGGNTEAFF. DNA for the CDR3: TGTGCCAGCAGAGCCCCCCGGGGGGGGAACACTGAAGCTTTCTTT.

As regards this clone: The final CDR3 position lacks the conserved phenylalanine or tryptophan, pointing to a likely read error. Because the CDR3's place on the DNA is in doubt, the DNA is left out and the CDR3 is given as listed by TCRdb. This chain joins TRBV6-1 and TRBJ1-1; the D call TRBD1 from the table was never checked on the DNA. The CDR3 contains 14 residues when both ends are counted. Looked up from germline, CDR1 is MNHNS and CDR2 is SASEGT. The chain's CDR3 is CASSERRATLGLSV.

The CDR3 loop reads CASSHSGAGEEQFF. The CDR3 coding sequence is TGCGCCAGCAGCCATTCTGGAGCGGGAGAAGAGCAGTTCTTC. The J gene is TRBJ2-1, the V gene TRBV5-1, with TRBD2 matching 8 bases. The length of the CDR3 is 14 residues. Germline V gene lookup returns CDR1 SGHRS and CDR2 YFSETQ. The ends lost 4 bases at V and 10 bases at J; junction bases unmatched: 10.

This clone was observed a few times. The V and J genes are TRBV6-1 and TRBJ2-3; 12 bases agree with TRBD1. Germline V gives CDR1 MNHNS, CDR2 SASEGT. V shed 3 bases and J 4 bases; nucleotides not matched to a gene: 2. The CDR3 is 15 amino acids. The DNA for the CDR3 is TGTGCCAGCAGTGAGGGACAGGGGGCTGCAGATACGCAGTATTTT. Translating it yields CASSEGQGAADTQYF.

The chain links TRBV27 to TRBJ2-4, with TRBD2 as a possible D gene (5 bases). Germline CDR1 and CDR2: MNHEY and SMNVEV (reference sequence). This CDR3 spans 14 amino acids. Between the trimmed V and J ends, which lost 8 bases and 8 bases, there was a span of 19 bases. This CDR3 reads CASGPGISGDIQYF. CDR3 coding DNA: TGTGCCAGCGGGCCGGGAATAAGTGGGGACATTCAGTACTTC.

This clone appeared once. The chain uses TRBV7-2 and TRBJ2-1; a weak D match, TRBD1 (5 bases). The CDR3 is 15 amino acids. The V and J ends lost 1 base and 2 bases respectively, with 9 bases between them. The germline V gene has CDR1 SGHTA and CDR2 FQGNSA. The CDR3 sequence is CASSLDFRAYNEQFF. For the CDR3, the DNA is TGTGCCAGCAGCTTAGATTTCAGGGCCTACAATGAGCAGTTCTTC.

The genes are TRBV9 and TRBJ2-7; tentative D call: TRBD1 (6 bases). With 2 bases removed from V and 3 bases from J, the gap between germline ends came to 9 bases. Germline V lookup: CDR1 SGDLS, CDR2 YYNGEE. The CDR3 has 13 amino acids. CDR3 DNA sequence: TGTGCCAGCAGCGTCCAGGGGAGCTACGAGCAGTACTTC. Translating gives CASSVQGSYEQYF.

The rearrangement links TRBV9 to TRBJ1-3; D is uncertain. The V gene lost 0 bases and the J gene lost 4 bases, with 14 bases spanning the gap. Germline V gives CDR1 SGDLS, CDR2 YYNGEE. The CDR3 sequence is 16 residues long. The DNA for the CDR3 is TGTGCCAGCAGCGTAGGTGGAGACCTAAAGGGAAACACCATATATTTT. As protein: CASSVGGDLKGNTIYF.

The gene calls are TRBV15 and TRBJ2-1; 7 bases match TRBD2. Germline loops: CDR1 LNHNV, CDR2 YYDKDF (reference sequence). CDR3 length equals 15 residues. The trim removed 4 bases at V and 6 bases at J, leaving 9 bases unmatched. The CDR3 bases are TGTGCCACCAGCAAAGAACGCGGGAGAAGCAATGAGCAGTTCTTC. The encoded protein is CATSKERGRSNEQFF. The full variable domain, its missing parts supplied by reference TRBV15 and TRBJ2-1, is DAMVIQNPRYQVTQFGKPVTLSCSQTLNHNVMYWYQQKSSQAPKLLFHYYDKDFNNEADTPDNFQSRRPNTSFCFLDIRSPGLGDTAMYLCATSKERGRSNEQFFGPGTRLTVL.

This sequence joins TRBV30 and TRBJ2-7; no definite D call. The CDR3 sequence is 13 residues long. Germline assignment: CDR1 GTSNPN and CDR2 SVGIG (reference sequence). The V end was cut by 0 bases, the J end by 4 bases, with 10 bases between. The CDR3 DNA reads as TGTGCCTGGAGTGTCCTACAGAAGTACGAGCAGTACTTC. Translation gives CAWSVLQKYEQYF. Using reference TRBV30 and TRBJ2-7 for the parts outside the CDR3, the full variable domain is SQTIHQWPATLVQPVGSPLSLECTVEGTSNPNLYWYRQAAGRGLQLLFYSVGIGQISSEVPQNLSASRPQDRQFILSSKKLLLSDSGFYLCAWSVLQKYEQYFGPGTRLTVT.

This sequence joins TRBV5-4 and TRBJ2-1, with 14 nucleotides matching TRBD2. V was pared by 4 bases and J by 10 bases, with 13 bases of the junction left unmatched. The V gene's germline CDR1 is SGHNT and CDR2 YYREEE (reference sequence). The CDR3 runs 17 residues. The CDR3 sequence: CASSTWGGLAGEEEQFF. In DNA, the CDR3 is TGTGCCAGCAGCACCTGGGGGGGACTAGCGGGAGAGGAAGAGCAGTTCTTC.

The V gene is TRBV14, the J gene TRBJ1-2; TRBD1 might be the D (6 bases). There are 14 residues in the CDR3. Trimming pared 5 bases from V and 2 bases from J, leaving 12 bases between. Germline-derived CDR1 and CDR2 are SGHDN and FVKESK. CDR3 sequence reads: CASSYGGGNYGYTF. As DNA, the CDR3 is TGTGCCAGCAGCTACGGGGGGGGCAACTATGGCTACACCTTC.

The genes are TRBV7-3 and TRBJ1-1; 8 bases match TRBD1. The trim removed 4 bases at V and 0 bases at J, leaving 4 bases unmatched. CDR3 length: 15 amino acids. CDR1 SGHTA and CDR2 FQGTGA come from the germline V gene. CDR3 region: CASSSTGEMNTEAFF. The CDR3, as DNA: TGTGCCAGCAGCTCGACAGGGGAGATGAACACTGAAGCTTTCTTT.

This clone was found once. V and J are TRBV28 and TRBJ1-5; 10 bases are a match to TRBD1. After removal of 8 bases from V and 0 bases from J, the junction contained 19 bases not matched to a gene. This CDR3 is 20 amino acids long. CDR1 is MDHEN, CDR2 SYDVKM, per germline. The CDR3 bases are TGTGCCAGCTCCTTCAGCGGAGACAGGGGGCGGATCTATAGCAATCAGCCCCAGCATTTT. This sequence encodes CASSFSGDRGRIYSNQPQHF.

The chain uses TRBV9 and TRBJ2-7; a possible D gene is TRBD1 (7 bases). Germline V gene lookup returns CDR1 SGDLS and CDR2 YYNGEE. V was cut by 3 bases and J by 1 base, with 17 bases left in between. The CDR3 extends over 16 amino acids. CDR3 sequence (DNA): TGTGCCAGCAGCGCGGGGACTCAGGGGGGTTCCTACGAGCAGTACTTC. Residues: CASSAGTQGGSYEQYF. The variable domain in full, with the rest retrieved from reference TRBV9 and TRBJ2-7, is DSGVTQTPKHLITATGQRVTLRCSPRSGDLSVYWYQQSLDQGLQFLIQYYNGEERAKGNILERFSAQQFPDLHSELNLSSLELGDSALYFCASSAGTQGGSYEQYFGPGTRLTVT.

The gene calls are TRBV6-5 and TRBJ1-1, with D perhaps matching TRBD1 (5 bases). The CDR3 extends over 15 amino acids. Germline CDR1 and CDR2: MNHEY and SVGAGI. Trimming cost V 5 bases and J 8 bases, with 21 bases left between them. The CDR3 sequence: CASSADLAGVVEAFF. CDR3 DNA sequence: TGTGCCAGCAGTGCCGATCTTGCGGGGGTCGTGGAAGCTTTCTTT.

This clone was seen a handful of times. This chain links TRBV19 with TRBJ1-5; tentative D call: TRBD1 (5 bases). The germline gives CDR1 LNHDA, CDR2 SQIVND (reference sequence). V dropped 8 bases and J dropped 9 bases, with 23 bases sitting between them. This CDR3 comprises 15 residues. CDR3 coding DNA: TGTGCCAGTGGGACGGATGGGGGGGGTCAGCGGCCCCAGCATTTT. Encoded protein: CASGTDGGGQRPQHF.